The clone carrying this T cell receptor beta chain was detected ten times or more. V gave up 2 bases and J gave up 0 bases, with 8 bases separating them. Germline CDR1 reads SGHTA; CDR2 reads FQGNSA. The CDR3 is 14 amino acids. A single record per CDR3 protein comes from TCRdb applying MiXCR to the 5' RACE reads. The data show around 160,000 distinct CDR3 sequences, around 7% seen once. The data belong to a study of T cells after yellow fever vaccination. The V gene is TRBV7-2, the J gene TRBJ2-7; D is ambiguous. This clonotype was obtained from a man younger than 35 who received the YFV17D yellow fever vaccine. The sequencing used CD4+ T cells sorted from PBMCs, collected around 5 days after the first yellow fever vaccination. CDR3 loop: CASSLMWDSYEQYF. The CDR3 DNA reads TGTGCCAGCAGCTTAATGTGGGACTCCTACGAGCAGTACTTC. Looking up the rest from reference TRBV7-2 and TRBJ2-7 gives the full variable domain: GAGVSQSPSNKVTEKGKDVELRCDPISGHTALYWYRQSLGQGLEFLIYFQGNSAPDKSGLPSDRFSAERTGGSVSTLTIQRTQQEDSAVYLCASSLMWDSYEQYFGPGTRLTVT.